This record concerns one T cell receptor (beta chain) sequence. Its specificity is unknown. The repertoire was sequenced with immunoSEQ multiplex PCR; TCRdb's copy has only in-frame clones and lacks some. Among approximately 76,000 clones, around 90% were seen once, and the ten largest hold approximately 0.92%. This entry belongs to a study of OX40 agonist ivuxolimab in advanced cancers. The wider study: It was permissible to have had prior anti-PD-1, anti-PD-L1 or anti-CTLA-4 therapy, and over 35% had some.

The ends were cut back, 5 bases at V and 7 bases at J, with 18 bases in the middle. The CDR3 is made up of 15 amino acids. From germline, CDR1 is SEHNR and CDR2 FQNEAQ (reference sequence). Study conclusions and caveats: Expanded clones belonging to CD8+ T cells outnumbered, on average, those of CD4+.

The chain combines TRBV7-9 with TRBJ2-1; D is unclear. The receptor's source is an adult with an advanced solid tumor such as melanoma, head and neck, liver or kidney cancer. Source: CD4+ or CD8+ T cells sorted from blood, taken in a trial of the OX40 agonist ivuxolimab. CDR3 sequence: CASSALGTGRNEQFF. The CDR3 nucleotides are TGTGCCAGCAGCGCTTTAGGCACGGGCAGGAATGAGCAGTTCTTC.